What follows are 21 T cell receptor beta chains derived from one specimen sequenced in a study of tumor-infiltrating lymphocytes in primary liver carcinoma. It was unsorted whole blood that yielded blood RNA, and germline DNA was also extracted. TCR beta cDNA was reverse-transcribed from roughly 520 ng of total RNA. The reaction used a constant-region primer and ProtoScript II reverse transcriptase. Sequencing libraries for TCR beta derived from three nested multiplex PCR rounds that used slightly modified ARM-PCR. A C-beta reverse primer and TRBV1-TRBV30 forward primers served in each of the first two PCR rounds, at 9 to 11 cycles apiece. TCRdb reanalysed the multiplex PCR reads using MiXCR and keeps one entry per CDR3 protein. This sample has 310,000 or so distinct CDR3 sequences, with 45% to 70% found just once. The material sequenced was peripheral blood. These receptors originate from a woman aged 25 to 45 with primary liver carcinoma and hepatitis B virus infection.

This clonotype turned up a few times. The chain employs TRBV7-9 and TRBJ2-7, with 8 bases aligning to TRBD1. Germline lookup yields CDR1 SEHNR and CDR2 FQNEAQ (reference sequence). The V gene end was trimmed by 6 bases and the J gene end by 3 bases; junction bases not matched to a gene: 10. The CDR3 covers 15 residues. CDR3 in amino acids: CASRPRPGQDYEQYF. DNA for the CDR3: TGTGCCAGCAGACCCCGACCGGGACAGGACTACGAGCAGTACTTC.

This clonotype has only a few counts. V usage is TRBV30 and J usage is TRBJ2-1; D assignment may be TRBD1 or TRBD2 (5 bases each). Germline V gene lookup returns CDR1 GTSNPN and CDR2 SVGIG (reference sequence). Between the trimmed V and J ends, which lost 2 bases and 1 base, there was a span of 12 bases. This CDR3 is 15 amino acids long. The CDR3 here is CAWSSGRGSYNEQFF. In DNA, the CDR3 is TGTGCCTGGAGTTCGGGACGCGGATCCTACAATGAGCAGTTCTTC.

This clonotype has more than one count but fewer than ten. The chain uses TRBV4-1 and TRBJ2-3; D gene uncertain. The germline V gene encodes CDR1 MGHRA and CDR2 YSYEKL. V dropped 3 bases and J dropped 3 bases, with 10 bases sitting between them. There are 14 residues in the CDR3. The CDR3 nucleotides are TGCGCCAGCAGCCATTCGTTCAGGACAGATACGCAGTATTTT. This sequence encodes CASSHSFRTDTQYF.

This clonotype was found a few times. The J gene is TRBJ2-7, the V gene TRBV12-3 or TRBV12-4; D not resolved. Between the trimmed V and J ends, which lost 1 base and 3 bases, there was a span of 10 bases. The CDR3 covers 14 residues. CDR3 sequence (DNA): TGTGCCAGCAGTTTAGTCCTGGACGTCTACGAGCAGTACTTC. It encodes CASSLVLDVYEQYF.

In its sample, this clonotype was seen a few times. This chain uses TRBV6-2 or TRBV6-3 with TRBJ1-2; D is possibly TRBD1 (5 bases). Trimming took 7 bases from V and 3 from J, leaving 18 bases between them. Germline V lookup: CDR1 MNHEY, CDR2 SVGEGT. CDR3 length: 15 amino acids. CDR3 nucleotide sequence: TGTGCCAGCACCTTTCGGTCGCGGGGGGACTATGGCTACACCTTC. This encodes CASTFRSRGDYGYTF.

On this clonotype itself: This may come from a read error, since a much larger clone is one base off. The DNA of the CDR3 is TGCGCCATCAGCCAAGACGCGGGGCGTGGGGCCAACGTCCTGACTTTC. Translating gives CAISQDAGRGANVLTF. V usage is TRBV4-3 and J usage is TRBJ2-6; tentative D call: TRBD2 (6 bases). Germline V gives CDR1 LGHNA, CDR2 YSLEER. This CDR3 spans 16 amino acids.

This clonotype was seen a few times. The chain links TRBV28 to TRBJ1-1; TRBD1 might be the D (5 bases). Germline values: CDR1 MDHEN, CDR2 SYDVKM. This CDR3 is 17 amino acids long. V lost 8 bases, J lost 5 bases, and 27 bases lay in between. The CDR3 protein is CASQGFPGTPGGTEAFF. CDR3 coding DNA: TGTGCCAGCCAAGGGTTCCCCGGGACCCCTGGAGGGACTGAAGCTTTCTTT.

This clonotype has ten or more counts. V gene TRBV4-3 combines with J gene TRBJ2-3, with 8 bases identical to TRBD2. Germline CDR1 reads LGHNA; CDR2 reads YSLEER. J lost 5 bases, V lost 1 base, and 5 bases had no gene match. The length of the CDR3 is 15 residues. CDR3 protein: CASSQAGLAVDTQYF. The DNA for the CDR3 is TGCGCCAGCAGCCAAGCTGGACTAGCTGTAGATACGCAGTATTTT.

CDR3 nucleotide sequence: TGTGCCAGCAGGAAGACAGGGCATAGCAATCAGCCCCAGCATTTT. Its protein product is CASRKTGHSNQPQHF. J is TRBJ1-5 and V is TRBV6-2 or TRBV6-3, with 7 bases aligning to TRBD1. Germline lookup yields CDR1 MNHEY and CDR2 SVGEGT. With 6 bases clipped from V and 0 bases from J, the junction kept 5 bases outside the gene matches. The CDR3 sequence is 15 residues long.

As to this clonotype: Since a much larger clone is just one base distant, this may be a read error. The genes are TRBV6-1 and TRBJ2-7, with unresolved D. The germline CDR1 and CDR2 sequences are MNHNS and SASEGT. This CDR3 comprises 13 residues. The germline V and J ends were trimmed by 10 bases and 6 bases, with 19 bases remaining between them. The CDR3 DNA sequence: TGTGCCACCAAACAAACGGAAAATACCGAGCAGTACTTC. It encodes CATKQTENTEQYF.

The genes are TRBV11-2 and TRBJ2-4, with TRBD1 matching 8 bases. V gave up 8 bases and J gave up 8 bases; unmatched junction bases: 8. This CDR3 has 13 amino acids. Germline CDR1 and CDR2: SGHAT and FQNNGV. This CDR3 is CASGLGQGDIQYF. DNA of the CDR3: TGTGCCAGCGGCCTCGGACAGGGAGACATTCAGTACTTC.

The V call is TRBV5-5, the J call TRBJ2-3; no clear D gene. Trimming took 1 base from V and 7 from J, leaving 7 bases between them. The CDR3 consists of 12 residues. CDR1 is SGHKS and CDR2 is YYEKEE in the germline V gene (reference sequence). CDR3 protein: CASSLIQNTQYF. The CDR3 nucleotides read TGTGCCAGCAGCTTGATTCAGAATACGCAGTATTTT.

The chain carries TRBV7-9 and TRBJ2-1; 9 bases are shared with TRBD2. This CDR3 contains 19 residues. The germline gives CDR1 SEHNR, CDR2 FQNEAQ (reference sequence). Trimming cost V 1 base and J 5 bases; bases outside gene matches: 15. The chain's CDR3 is CASSLGGTASGKINNEQFF. The CDR3 coding sequence is TGTGCCAGCAGCTTAGGGGGGACTGCTAGCGGGAAAATCAACAATGAGCAGTTCTTC.

This clonotype has only one observation. The junction departs from germline at one end; a sequencing error may be responsible. This chain connects TRBV4-3 to TRBJ1-5; no reliable D call. CDR3 length: 14 amino acids. CDR1 LGHNA and CDR2 YSLEER come from the germline V gene. The CDR3 sequence: CASSQAPSNQSQHF. CDR3 bases: TGCGCCAGCAGCCAAGCACCGAGCAATCAGTCCCAACATTTT.

The chain uses TRBV2 and TRBJ2-7; the match to TRBD2 covers 11 bases. Germline V gene sequence: CDR1 SNHLY, CDR2 FYNNEI. This CDR3 comprises 14 residues. V dropped 8 bases and J dropped 7; count of bases not matched to a gene: 10. This CDR3 reads CASDQTSGDLEQYF. CDR3 nucleotides: TGTGCCAGCGACCAGACTAGCGGGGACCTAGAGCAGTACTTC.

With regard to this clonotype: Compared with germline, one end of the junction differs, possibly owing to a read error. V gene TRBV6-5 combines with J gene TRBJ2-4; D remains ambiguous. The germline V gene has CDR1 MNHEY and CDR2 SVGAGI. This CDR3 is 13 amino acids long. The chain's CDR3 is CASSLPTKNIQHF. CDR3 DNA sequence: TGTGCCAGCAGTCTCCCGACAAAAAACATTCAGCACTTC.

This clonotype was recorded many times. The J gene is TRBJ1-1, the V gene TRBV12-3 or TRBV12-4; 10 nucleotides align to TRBD1. CDR3 size: 14 residues. The ends lost 4 bases at V and 5 bases at J; junction bases unmatched: 4. CDR3 amino acids: CASSSRQGATEAFF. In nucleotides, the CDR3 is TGTGCCAGCAGTTCCCGACAGGGGGCGACTGAAGCTTTCTTT.

To note about this clonotype: A junction boundary mismatches the germline segment, possibly from a read error. This chain links TRBV4-1 with TRBJ2-3, with 7 bases fitting TRBD2. CDR1 is MGHRA and CDR2 is YSYEKL in the germline V gene. The CDR3 has 14 residues. The CDR3 DNA is TGCACCAGCAGCCAAGCGGGAAGCACAGATACGCAGTATTTT. Translating gives CTSSQAGSTDTQYF.

This chain joins TRBV11-1 and TRBJ2-5; 7 positions match TRBD2. CDR3 length equals 16 residues. From germline, CDR1 is SGHAT and CDR2 FQDESV (reference sequence). Losses at the gene ends were 5 bases for V and 2 bases for J; bases not matched to a gene: 11. The CDR3 DNA follows: TGTGCCAGCAGCGGGGCTATTCTAGCGGCACAAGAGACCCAGTACTTC. As protein: CASSGAILAAQETQYF.

In regard to this clonotype: With a much larger clone just one base away, this may be a read error. The chain employs TRBV4-2 and TRBJ1-1; 7 bases map to TRBD1. The CDR3 runs 16 residues. From germline, CDR1 is LGHNA and CDR2 YNFKEQ. CDR3 coding DNA: TGTGTCAGCAGCCCCTCTAGACAGGGAGGCTTTCTGGAAGCTTTCTTT. Protein sequence: CVSSPSRQGGFLEAFF.

About this clonotype itself: A much larger clonotype is one base distant, so this may be a read error. The chain combines TRBV29-1 with TRBJ2-7; D ambiguous. CDR1 and CDR2 (germline): SQVTM, ANQGSEA. The CDR3 loop spans 13 amino acids. The CDR3 DNA reads as TGCAGCGTTTTGGCGGCGAGCTCCTACGAGCAGAACTTC. It codes for CSVLAASSYEQNF.